This TCR beta chain was recovered during a study of neoadjuvant anti-PD-1 for oral cavity cancer. As to time point: after neoadjuvant nivolumab, at surgical resection. This clone showed up just a few times. Germline V gene data show CDR1 as SGDLS and CDR2 as YYNGEE. CDR3 length equals 14 residues. Trimming took off 0 bases at V and 6 bases at J, with 13 bases between the two ends. Libraries were prepared by immunoSEQ multiplex PCR; TCRdb keeps only in-frame clonotypes and omits some of them. Counted here are 73,000 or so clones, roughly 84% occurring once; the ten biggest clones make up nearly 3.5%. The source of this sequence is a person between 35 and 79 years old with oral cavity squamous cell carcinoma. V usage is TRBV9 and J usage is TRBJ2-7; TRBD1 is a possible D gene (6 bases). Sequencing was performed on PBMCs, taken after nivolumab (anti-PD-1) treatment. DNA for the CDR3: TGTGCCAGCAGCGTAGGAGGGGGAACCGGCGAGCAGTACTTC. As protein: CASSVGGGTGEQYF.